Listed below are T cell receptor beta chains from one sample, sequenced in a study of cytomegalovirus exposure and HLA in healthy donors. Produced via immunoSEQ multiplex PCR; TCRdb's table is partial and in-frame only. The sample has under 200,000 clones, around 65% seen once. The sequencing input was PBMCs. The receptors shown here come from a woman in her thirties or forties in good health and CMV-seropositive. CDR3s include the opening cysteine and the closing phenylalanine or tryptophan. The D gene is left open where the match is weak. Clone size is stated in some rows and not others, as once, few, many or a class when expanded.

cdr3_aa: CASSPGTVSNQPQHF; cdr3_nt: TGTGCCAGCAGTCCTGGGACAGTTAGCAATCAGCCCCAGCATTTT; d_call: TRBD1; v_call: TRBV28; j_call: TRBJ1-5; clone_size: few
cdr3_aa: CASSPGTVHQPQHF; cdr3_nt: TGTGCCAGCAGTCCCGGGACAGTCCATCAGCCCCAGCATTTT; d_call: TRBD1; v_call: TRBV6-5; j_call: TRBJ1-5; clone_size: few
cdr3_aa: CASSGEREYEQYF; cdr3_nt: TGTGCCAGCAGCGGGGAGCGGGAGTATGAGCAGTACTTC; d_call: TRBD2; v_call: TRBV9; j_call: TRBJ2-7; clone_size: -
cdr3_aa: CASSLTLAGEVETQYF; cdr3_nt: TGTGCCAGCAGCTTAACCCTAGCGGGAGAGGTAGAGACCCAGTACTTC; d_call: TRBD2; v_call: TRBV7-9; j_call: TRBJ2-5; clone_size: -
cdr3_aa: CSVDRQGAGAQYF; cdr3_nt: TGCAGCGTTGACAGGCAGGGGGCGGGTGCGCAGTATTTT; d_call: TRBD1; v_call: TRBV29-1; j_call: TRBJ2-3; clone_size: -
cdr3_aa: CATSRGGSINQPQHF; cdr3_nt: TGTGCCACCAGCCGCGGGGGGTCCATCAATCAGCCCCAGCATTTT; d_call: -; v_call: TRBV15; j_call: TRBJ1-5; clone_size: -
cdr3_aa: CSVGTDEQYF; cdr3_nt: TGCAGCGTAGGGACAGACGAGCAGTACTTC; d_call: TRBD1; v_call: TRBV29-1; j_call: TRBJ2-7; clone_size: -
cdr3_aa: CASSYKPKTLAGGGHEQYF; cdr3_nt: TGTGCCAGCAGCTATAAACCTAAGACGCTAGCGGGAGGGGGCCACGAGCAGTACTTC; d_call: TRBD2; v_call: TRBV7-2; j_call: TRBJ2-7; clone_size: -
cdr3_aa: CASIRDRWELFF; cdr3_nt: TGTGCCAGCATCAGGGACAGGTGGGAGCTGTTTTTT; d_call: TRBD1; v_call: TRBV6-1; j_call: TRBJ2-2; clone_size: -
cdr3_aa: CASSLDGGGTEAFF; cdr3_nt: TGTGCCAGCAGCTTGGACGGGGGAGGCACTGAAGCTTTCTTT; d_call: -; v_call: TRBV5-4; j_call: TRBJ1-1; clone_size: -
cdr3_aa: CAISDGGTTEAFF; cdr3_nt: TGTGCCATCAGTGATGGGGGGACCACTGAAGCTTTCTTT; d_call: -; v_call: TRBV10-3; j_call: TRBJ1-1; clone_size: few
cdr3_aa: CASSEASGRGTQYF; cdr3_nt: TGTGCCAGCAGTGAGGCTAGCGGGAGAGGTACGCAGTATTTT; d_call: TRBD2; v_call: TRBV6-4; j_call: TRBJ2-3; clone_size: -
cdr3_aa: CASSWVRGSSAFF; cdr3_nt: TGTGCCAGCAGCTGGGTCAGGGGGTCATCAGCTTTCTTT; d_call: TRBD1; v_call: TRBV7-3; j_call: TRBJ1-1; clone_size: few
cdr3_aa: CSVGTGGYGYTF; cdr3_nt: TGCAGCGTTGGCACAGGGGGCTATGGCTACACCTTC; d_call: TRBD1; v_call: TRBV29-1; j_call: TRBJ1-2; clone_size: few
cdr3_aa: CASLMKGQSNF; cdr3_nt: TGTGCCAGCCTAATGAAAGGACAAAGTAACTTC; d_call: -; v_call: TRBV14; j_call: TRBJ1-2; clone_size: few
cdr3_aa: CASRNTANYGYTF; cdr3_nt: TGTGCCAGCAGGAACACCGCTAACTATGGCTACACCTTC; d_call: -; v_call: TRBV6-5; j_call: TRBJ1-2; clone_size: few
cdr3_aa: CASSVGVMDGYTF; cdr3_nt: TGTGCCAGCAGCGTCGGAGTGATGGATGGCTACACCTTC; d_call: -; v_call: TRBV9; j_call: TRBJ1-2; clone_size: -
cdr3_aa: CASSQATYDEQYF; cdr3_nt: TGCGCCAGCAGCCAAGCGACTTACGACGAGCAGTACTTC; d_call: -; v_call: TRBV4-3; j_call: TRBJ2-7; clone_size: -
cdr3_aa: CASGGLADTYEQYF; cdr3_nt: TGTGCCAGCGGAGGACTAGCGGACACCTACGAGCAGTACTTC; d_call: TRBD2; v_call: TRBV2; j_call: TRBJ2-7; clone_size: once
cdr3_aa: CTSSTECEKLFF; cdr3_nt: TGCACCAGCAGCACAGAATGTGAAAAACTGTTTTTT; d_call: -; v_call: TRBV1; j_call: TRBJ1-4; clone_size: -
cdr3_aa: CASSTGTTSTDTQYF; cdr3_nt: TGTGCCAGCAGTACCGGGACTACTAGCACAGATACGCAGTATTTT; d_call: TRBD2; v_call: TRBV6-1; j_call: TRBJ2-3; clone_size: -
cdr3_aa: CATSSLGGINEKLFF; cdr3_nt: TGTGCCACCAGCAGTTTAGGGGGAATTAATGAAAAACTGTTTTTT; d_call: -; v_call: TRBV15; j_call: TRBJ1-4; clone_size: -
cdr3_aa: CASSLSVRTSGSHSSNSYNEQFF; cdr3_nt: TGTGCCAGCAGTTTAAGTGTAAGGACTAGCGGGAGCCATAGTTCCAACTCCTACAATGAGCAGTTCTTC; d_call: TRBD2; v_call: TRBV28; j_call: TRBJ2-1; clone_size: -
cdr3_aa: CSARTADTQYF; cdr3_nt: TGCAGTGCAAGGACAGCAGATACGCAGTATTTT; d_call: -; v_call: TRBV20-1; j_call: TRBJ2-3; clone_size: -
cdr3_aa: CASSPGIVGTGNTEAFF; cdr3_nt: TGTGCCAGCTCACCGGGAATTGTAGGGACAGGGAACACTGAAGCTTTCTTT; d_call: TRBD1; v_call: TRBV18; j_call: TRBJ1-1; clone_size: -
cdr3_aa: CASSLQGAIEAFF; cdr3_nt: TGTGCCAGCAGTCTACAGGGGGCTATAGAAGCTTTCTTT; d_call: TRBD1; v_call: TRBV2; j_call: TRBJ1-1; clone_size: -
cdr3_aa: CASRDRQGLEFF; cdr3_nt: TGTGCCAGCAGGGACAGACAGGGGTTGGAGTTCTTC; d_call: TRBD1; v_call: TRBV7-3; j_call: TRBJ2-1; clone_size: -
cdr3_aa: CASSLRLGAYEKYF; cdr3_nt: TGTGCCAGCAGCCTACGTTTGGGGGCCTACGAGAAGTACTTC; d_call: -; v_call: TRBV27; j_call: TRBJ2-7; clone_size: -
cdr3_aa: CASSPGQSNEKLFF; cdr3_nt: TGTGCCAGCAGTCCGGGACAGTCTAATGAAAAACTGTTTTTT; d_call: TRBD1; v_call: TRBV6-6; j_call: TRBJ1-4; clone_size: few
cdr3_aa: CASSRTLGGTDTQYF; cdr3_nt: TGCGCCAGCAGCCGGACCCTGGGAGGTACAGATACGCAGTATTTT; d_call: -; v_call: TRBV4-3; j_call: TRBJ2-3; clone_size: -
cdr3_aa: CASSDDRLYGYTF; cdr3_nt: TGTGCCAGCAGTGACGACAGGCTCTATGGCTACACCTTC; d_call: -; v_call: TRBV6-5; j_call: TRBJ1-2; clone_size: few
cdr3_aa: CASSLYPPVEAFF; cdr3_nt: TGTGCCAGCAGTTTGTACCCCCCGGTGGAAGCTTTCTTT; d_call: -; v_call: TRBV28; j_call: TRBJ1-1; clone_size: few
cdr3_aa: CASRSTEGHGYTF; cdr3_nt: TGTGCCAGCAGGTCCACAGAGGGCCATGGCTACACCTTC; d_call: -; v_call: TRBV6-6; j_call: TRBJ1-2; clone_size: -
cdr3_aa: CASSLNDRGYTEAFF; cdr3_nt: TGTGCCAGCTCACTCAACGACAGGGGGTACACTGAAGCTTTCTTT; d_call: TRBD1; v_call: TRBV18; j_call: TRBJ1-1; clone_size: -
cdr3_aa: CASSPNGNQPQHF; cdr3_nt: TGTGCCAGCAGTCCAAACGGGAATCAGCCCCAGCATTTT; d_call: -; v_call: TRBV6-1; j_call: TRBJ1-5; clone_size: -
cdr3_aa: CASTRLTGLDDQPQHF; cdr3_nt: TGTGCCAGCACCCGACTGACAGGACTGGACGATCAGCCCCAGCATTTT; d_call: -; v_call: TRBV6-6; j_call: TRBJ1-5; clone_size: -
cdr3_aa: CASRGQGARVTEAFF; cdr3_nt: TGCGCCAGCAGGGGACAGGGGGCGCGAGTCACTGAAGCTTTCTTT; d_call: TRBD1; v_call: TRBV4-3; j_call: TRBJ1-1; clone_size: once
cdr3_aa: CASSARGGLSYEQYF; cdr3_nt: TGTGCCAGCAGCGCACGGGGAGGCCTGTCCTACGAGCAGTACTTC; d_call: -; v_call: TRBV7-9; j_call: TRBJ2-7; clone_size: -
cdr3_aa: CASSSIGTSGNNEQFF; cdr3_nt: TGTGCCAGCAGTTCCATAGGGACTAGCGGGAACAATGAGCAGTTCTTC; d_call: TRBD2; v_call: TRBV6-5; j_call: TRBJ2-1; clone_size: -
cdr3_aa: CASHLSGGVETQYF; cdr3_nt: TGTGCCAGCCACCTCTCGGGGGGGGTTGAGACCCAGTACTTC; d_call: TRBD2; v_call: TRBV2; j_call: TRBJ2-5; clone_size: -
cdr3_aa: CASSTPGQGNSPLHF; cdr3_nt: TGTGCCAGCAGCACCCCGGGACAGGGGAATTCACCCCTCCACTTT; d_call: TRBD1; v_call: TRBV9; j_call: TRBJ1-6; clone_size: -
cdr3_aa: CASSQGRGQYQETQYF; cdr3_nt: TGTGCCAGCAGCCAAGGCAGGGGACAATACCAAGAGACCCAGTACTTC; d_call: -; v_call: TRBV4-2; j_call: TRBJ2-5; clone_size: -
cdr3_aa: CASSPQFNQPQHF; cdr3_nt: TGTGCCAGCAGCCCACAGTTCAATCAGCCCCAGCATTTT; d_call: -; v_call: TRBV7-6; j_call: TRBJ1-5; clone_size: -
cdr3_aa: CASSTGTGGVGGELFF; cdr3_nt: TGTGCCAGCAGCACCGGGACAGGGGGCGTAGGCGGGGAGCTGTTTTTT; d_call: TRBD1; v_call: TRBV25-1; j_call: TRBJ2-2; clone_size: -
cdr3_aa: CASSLRDRGPGANVLTF; cdr3_nt: TGTGCCAGCAGCCTACGGGACAGGGGACCCGGGGCCAACGTCCTGACTTTC; d_call: TRBD1; v_call: TRBV7-9; j_call: TRBJ2-6; clone_size: few
cdr3_aa: CASSLLQGGGPDTQYF; cdr3_nt: TGTGCCAGCAGCTTATTGCAGGGTGGTGGCCCAGATACGCAGTATTTT; d_call: -; v_call: TRBV7-8; j_call: TRBJ2-3; clone_size: -
cdr3_aa: CASTRRGGDYEQYF; cdr3_nt: TGTGCCAGCACCCGGAGGGGGGGAGATTACGAGCAGTACTTC; d_call: -; v_call: TRBV5-4; j_call: TRBJ2-7; clone_size: few
cdr3_aa: CASRGQQGGWNEQYF; cdr3_nt: TGTGCCAGCAGGGGACAGCAAGGGGGGTGGAACGAGCAGTACTTC; d_call: -; v_call: TRBV7-8; j_call: TRBJ2-7; clone_size: -
cdr3_aa: CASSLWASGRETQYF; cdr3_nt: TGTGCCAGCAGTTTATGGGCTAGCGGGAGGGAGACCCAGTACTTC; d_call: TRBD2; v_call: TRBV27; j_call: TRBJ2-5; clone_size: -
cdr3_aa: CASSESLAETNNEQFF; cdr3_nt: TGTGCCAGCAGTGAGTCGCTAGCGGAGACCAACAATGAGCAGTTCTTC; d_call: TRBD2; v_call: TRBV25-1; j_call: TRBJ2-1; clone_size: -
cdr3_aa: CASSPGRVIYGYPF; cdr3_nt: TGTGCCAGCAGCCCCGGCAGGGTGATCTATGGCTACCCCTTC; d_call: -; v_call: TRBV2; j_call: TRBJ1-2; clone_size: -
cdr3_aa: CASSLSGTARVGSNQPQHF; cdr3_nt: TGTGCCAGCAGCCTCTCCGGGACAGCTCGTGTCGGGAGCAATCAGCCCCAGCATTTT; d_call: TRBD1; v_call: TRBV28; j_call: TRBJ1-5; clone_size: -
cdr3_aa: CASAGTGTNTEAFF; cdr3_nt: TGTGCCAGCGCCGGGACAGGTACGAACACTGAAGCTTTCTTT; d_call: TRBD1; v_call: TRBV9; j_call: TRBJ1-1; clone_size: -
cdr3_aa: CASSDQGSGNTIYF; cdr3_nt: TGTGCCAGCAGTGATCAGGGATCTGGAAACACCATATATTTT; d_call: -; v_call: TRBV2; j_call: TRBJ1-3; clone_size: -
cdr3_aa: CSASGRGSAFF; cdr3_nt: TGCAGTGCTAGTGGCAGGGGGAGTGCTTTCTTT; d_call: TRBD1; v_call: TRBV20-1; j_call: TRBJ1-1; clone_size: -
cdr3_aa: CASSQDHAGGLPRAPNEQFF; cdr3_nt: TGTGCCAGCAGCCAAGATCACGCGGGAGGGCTACCGCGAGCCCCCAATGAGCAGTTCTTC; d_call: TRBD2; v_call: TRBV14; j_call: TRBJ2-1; clone_size: -
cdr3_aa: CASVQGNYGYTF; cdr3_nt: TGTGCCAGCGTTCAGGGTAACTATGGCTACACCTTC; d_call: -; v_call: TRBV28; j_call: TRBJ1-2; clone_size: -
cdr3_aa: CASSRDRQETQYF; cdr3_nt: TGTGCCAGCTCCCGGGACAGGCAAGAGACCCAGTACTTC; d_call: TRBD1; v_call: TRBV6-1; j_call: TRBJ2-5; clone_size: once
cdr3_aa: CASGRELYEQYF; cdr3_nt: TGTGCCAGCGGCCGGGAACTCTACGAGCAGTACTTC; d_call: -; v_call: TRBV28; j_call: TRBJ2-7; clone_size: -